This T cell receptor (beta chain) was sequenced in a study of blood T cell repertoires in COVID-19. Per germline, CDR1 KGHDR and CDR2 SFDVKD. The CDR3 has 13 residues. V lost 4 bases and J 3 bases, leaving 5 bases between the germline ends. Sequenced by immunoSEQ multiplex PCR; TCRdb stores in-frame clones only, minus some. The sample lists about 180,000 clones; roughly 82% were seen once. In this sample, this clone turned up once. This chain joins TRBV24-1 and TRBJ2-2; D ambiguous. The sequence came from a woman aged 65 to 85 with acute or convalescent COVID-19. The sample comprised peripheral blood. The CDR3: CATSDPYTGELFF. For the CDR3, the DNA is TGTGCCACCAGTGACCCATACACCGGGGAGCTGTTTTTT.